One sample yielded the 24 T cell receptor beta chains listed below, sequenced in a study of shared clonotypes between healthy human individuals. Measured with immunoSEQ multiplex PCR; TCRdb has only the in-frame clones, and not every one. This repertoire shows more than 2,000,000 clones, 90% to 95% found once; its top ten account for under 0.15%. The sequencing sample was made of naive CD4+ T cells sorted from blood. Specified subset: CD45RA+ positively selected. The receptors were gathered from a man aged 18 to 30 in good health.

The chain uses TRBV5-4 and TRBJ2-3, with 7 bases identical to TRBD1. This CDR3 spans 15 amino acids. Germline V gene sequence: CDR1 SGHNT, CDR2 YYREEE (reference sequence). Trimming at V came to 2 bases and at J to 1 base, leaving 4 bases not matched to a gene. CDR3 sequence (DNA): TGTGCCAGCAGCTTACTCGGACAGGGCACAGATACGCAGTATTTT. This translates into CASSLLGQGTDTQYF.

The chain combines TRBV10-3 with TRBJ2-7, with a possible D match to TRBD1 (6 bases). V was cut by 3 bases and J by 5 bases, with 14 bases left in between. Germline CDR1 and CDR2: ENHRY and SYGVKD. The length of the CDR3 is 14 residues. The CDR3 region is CAISDRGWADEQYF. The DNA of the CDR3 is TGTGCCATCAGTGACAGGGGATGGGCGGACGAGCAGTACTTC.

This chain links TRBV29-1 with TRBJ2-1; D could derive from TRBD1 or TRBD2 (5 bases each). The CDR3 consists of 16 residues. Germline-derived CDR1 and CDR2 are SQVTM and ANQGSEA. The V and J ends lost 2 bases and 0 bases respectively, with 14 bases between them. The CDR3 loop reads CSVESTGTASYNEQFF. The CDR3 DNA follows: TGCAGCGTTGAAAGCACCGGGACGGCCTCCTACAATGAGCAGTTCTTC.

The rearrangement joins TRBV18 to TRBJ2-3, with unresolved D. CDR1 KGHSH and CDR2 LQKENI come from the germline V gene. The CDR3 extends over 14 amino acids. Trimming stripped 6 bases from V and 8 bases from J, with 18 bases between. CDR3 DNA: TGTGCCAGCTCTCCGAACCAGCAAACCGGTACGCAGTATTTT. Translation gives CASSPNQQTGTQYF.

The V gene is TRBV30, the J gene TRBJ2-7; perhaps TRBD1 as D (6 bases). The germline V gene encodes CDR1 GTSNPN and CDR2 SVGIG (reference sequence). CDR3 size: 10 residues. V lost 0 bases and J lost 13, with 10 bases in between. CDR3: CAWSVDRFYF. CDR3 nucleotides: TGTGCCTGGAGTGTAGACAGGTTCTACTTC.

The V call is TRBV28, the J call TRBJ1-1, with 7 bases aligning to TRBD1. Germline V gene lookup returns CDR1 MDHEN and CDR2 SYDVKM. V shed 2 bases, J shed 1 base, and the junction held 7 bases outside the gene matches. The CDR3 totals 16 residues. The CDR3: CASSLPPQGGNTEAFF. The CDR3 DNA follows: TGTGCCAGCAGTTTACCCCCTCAGGGGGGGAACACTGAAGCTTTCTTT.

J is TRBJ1-5 and V is TRBV18; D gene ambiguous. Deletions cut 2 bases from V and 5 bases from J, with 7 bases between. Per germline, CDR1 KGHSH and CDR2 LQKENI. This CDR3 comprises 13 residues. The DNA of the CDR3 is TGTGCCAGCTCACCAGCTTTCTATCAGCCCCAGCATTTT. As protein: CASSPAFYQPQHF.

The chain carries TRBV18 and TRBJ2-2; weak D call: TRBD2 (7 bases). Trimming cost V 3 bases and J 4 bases, with 15 bases left between them. CDR3 length equals 16 residues. Germline V CDR1 and CDR2: KGHSH, LQKENI. CDR3 protein: CASSPRGASGTGELFF. DNA of the CDR3: TGTGCCAGCTCACCCCGGGGGGCTTCGGGCACCGGGGAGCTGTTTTTT.

The V call is TRBV10-3, the J call TRBJ1-2; TRBD1 is a possible D gene (5 bases). The CDR3 is 15 amino acids. In germline, CDR1 is ENHRY, CDR2 SYGVKD. V was trimmed by 7 bases and J by 5 bases, leaving 20 bases between them. As DNA, the CDR3 is TGTGCCATCACCTCAGGAGAGTCAGGGCGTTATGGCTACACCTTC. The encoded protein is CAITSGESGRYGYTF.

This clone was seen only a few times. The genes are TRBV30 and TRBJ1-1; D is perhaps TRBD1 (6 bases). The CDR3 loop spans 13 amino acids. In germline, CDR1 is GTSNPN, CDR2 SVGIG (reference sequence). The germline V and J ends were trimmed by 3 bases and 4 bases, with 12 bases remaining between them. Written as DNA, the CDR3 is TGTGCCTGGAGGGGAGGGGGTCTCACTGAAGCTTTCTTT. It translates to CAWRGGGLTEAFF.

J is TRBJ2-4 and V is TRBV19; D unresolved. Germline assignment: CDR1 LNHDA and CDR2 SQIVND (reference sequence). This CDR3 has 14 residues. V shed 5 bases and J shed 5 bases, with 13 bases lying between them. DNA for the CDR3: TGTGCCAGTAGTTCCCCCTCGGCCGAAAACATTCAGTACTTC. Translation gives CASSSPSAENIQYF.

J is TRBJ2-3 and V is TRBV4-2; TRBD2 agrees at 9 bases. V shed 4 bases and J 5 bases; nucleotides not matched to a gene: 7. From germline, CDR1 is LGHNA and CDR2 YNFKEQ. The CDR3 covers 15 residues. Here the CDR3 reads CASSRQLAGLDTQYF. In nucleotides, the CDR3 is TGTGCCAGCAGCCGTCAACTAGCGGGTTTAGATACGCAGTATTTT.

This chain links TRBV4-2 with TRBJ2-5; D not certain. The last part of the DNA fits TRBJ2-7 better; the J call may be wrong. CDR1 is LGHNA and CDR2 is YNFKEQ in the germline V gene. The CDR3 covers 14 residues. This CDR3 is CASSQDRSWHEQYF. CDR3 in DNA: TGTGCCAGCAGCCAAGATCGTTCATGGCACGAGCAGTACTTC.

The chain has TRBV6-5 and TRBJ1-5, with TRBD1 matching 12 bases. This CDR3 is 15 amino acids long. Germline CDR1 MNHEY, CDR2 SVGAGI. V was pared by 2 bases and J by 6 bases, with 2 bases of the junction left unmatched. The CDR3 nucleotides are TGTGCCAGCAGTTACCGGGACAGGGGGCGTCAGCCCCAGCATTTT. It encodes CASSYRDRGRQPQHF.

This clone was picked up one time. The chain carries TRBV10-3 and TRBJ1-5; TRBD1 agrees at 7 bases. This CDR3 is 13 amino acids long. V gave up 10 bases and J gave up 5 bases; unmatched junction bases: 8. The germline V gene has CDR1 ENHRY and CDR2 SYGVKD. The CDR3 DNA follows: TGTGCCACGACAGGGACGGGAGATCAGCCCCAGCATTTT. It codes for CATTGTGDQPQHF.

V is TRBV6-6 and J is TRBJ2-2, with 7 bases fitting TRBD1. After removal of 4 bases from V and 0 bases from J, the junction contained 2 bases not matched to a gene. Per the germline V gene, CDR1 is MNHNY and CDR2 is SVGAGI (reference sequence). There are 15 residues in the CDR3. The CDR3 region is CASSFGQANTGELFF. CDR3 nucleotide sequence: TGTGCCAGCAGTTTTGGACAGGCGAACACCGGGGAGCTGTTTTTT.

CDR3 nucleotides: TGTGCCAGCAGCTTAGTTTGGGACAGGGGGAATGAGCAGTTCTTC. It encodes CASSLVWDRGNEQFF. The V and J genes are TRBV7-9 and TRBJ2-1; 11 bases match TRBD1. This CDR3 is built from 15 residues. The trim removed 1 base at V and 7 bases at J, leaving 3 bases unmatched. Germline V gene data show CDR1 as SEHNR and CDR2 as FQNEAQ (reference sequence). The full variable domain, in which reference TRBV7-9 and TRBJ2-1 provide the parts outside the CDR3, is DTGVSQNPRHKITKRGQNVTFRCDPISEHNRLYWYRQTLGQGPEFLTYFQNEAQLEKSRLLSDRFSAERPKGSFSTLEIQRTEQGDSAMYLCASSLVWDRGNEQFFGPGTRLTVL.

The chain joins TRBV9 to TRBJ2-1; D remains unclear. CDR1 and CDR2 (germline): SGDLS, YYNGEE. CDR3 length equals 12 residues. Trimming removed 4 bases from V and 11 bases from J, with 13 bases in between. The chain's CDR3 is CASSPSIGKQFF. CDR3 DNA sequence: TGTGCCAGCAGCCCGTCGATAGGGAAGCAGTTCTTC.

Here the CDR3 reads CSVGDRDRVNQPQHF. CDR3 in DNA: TGCAGCGTTGGGGACCGGGACAGGGTGAATCAGCCCCAGCATTTT. This chain uses TRBV29-1 with TRBJ1-5; 9 bases agree with TRBD1. This CDR3 comprises 15 residues. With 4 bases clipped from V and 4 bases from J, the junction kept 8 bases outside the gene matches. Per germline, CDR1 SQVTM and CDR2 ANQGSEA.

This chain connects TRBV19 to TRBJ1-2, with D possibly being TRBD1 (5 bases). The CDR3 covers 15 residues. Trimming stripped 3 bases from V and 2 bases from J, with 13 bases between. Germline V gene sequence: CDR1 LNHDA, CDR2 SQIVND (reference sequence). The CDR3 sequence is CASSIPPTGNYGYTF. Here the CDR3 DNA reads TGTGCCAGTAGTATTCCCCCCACAGGAAACTATGGCTACACCTTC.

In the case of this clone: This sample includes further DNA sequences coding for the same CDR3. This rearrangement joins TRBV5-1 to TRBJ1-1; 7 nucleotides line up with TRBD1. With 0 bases clipped from V and 5 bases from J, the junction kept 4 bases outside the gene matches. The CDR3 has 14 residues. Germline V lookup: CDR1 SGHRS, CDR2 YFSETQ. DNA of the CDR3: TGCGCCAGCAGCTTGGGACAGGGTTGGACTGAAGCTTTCTTT. Translation gives CASSLGQGWTEAFF.

This clone has a single count. The rearrangement joins TRBV7-8 to TRBJ1-1, with a tentative D call TRBD1 (6 bases). CDR1 is SGHVS and CDR2 is FQNEAQ in the germline V gene. This CDR3 spans 12 amino acids. Trimming shortened V by 1 base and J by 10 bases, and 10 bases separated the two germline ends. CDR3 sequence: CASSLEGGAAFF. As DNA, the CDR3 is TGTGCCAGCAGCTTAGAGGGGGGGGCAGCTTTCTTT.

The chain uses TRBV12-5 and TRBJ2-3, with D unclear. The CDR3 sequence is 15 residues long. Per the germline V gene, CDR1 is LGHNT and CDR2 is FRNRAP. V gave up 1 base and J gave up 1 base, with 9 bases separating them. DNA for the CDR3: TGTGCTAGTGGTTTGGAATTCACGGGCACAGATACGCAGTATTTT. Its translation: CASGLEFTGTDTQYF.

The chain carries TRBV2 and TRBJ1-2; tentatively, D is TRBD1 (6 bases). The CDR3 runs to 12 residues. V lost 4 bases and J 5 bases, leaving 8 bases between the germline ends. Germline V gene sequence: CDR1 SNHLY, CDR2 FYNNEI. The CDR3: CASSGTVYGYTF. The CDR3 coding sequence is TGTGCCAGCAGTGGGACAGTTTATGGCTACACCTTC.